This is a list of T cell receptor beta chains from one sample in a study of blood T cell repertoires in COVID-19. Sequenced by immunoSEQ multiplex PCR; TCRdb stores in-frame clones only, minus some. The sample has tens of thousands of clones; around 86% are singletons. The material sequenced was peripheral blood. Every receptor here comes from a human donor in a cohort sampled during active COVID-19. The CDR3 runs from the conserved cysteine through the conserved F or W. The D gene is left open where the match is weak. A clone size is listed for some rows: how often the clone was seen (once, few, many), or a class if it is expanded.

cdr3_nt cdr3_aa clone_size j_call d_call v_call
TGTGCCAGCTCAGCTCTAGCGGGAGCTGGGTCCTACAATGAGCAGTTCTTC CASSALAGAGSYNEQFF - TRBJ2-1 TRBD2 TRBV18
TGTGCCAGCAGTATGACAGGTTCCTACGAGCAGTACTTC CASSMTGSYEQYF - TRBJ2-7 - TRBV12-3/TRBV12-4
TGTGCCAGCACCCAGGTACGGACGCAGTATTTT CASTQVRTQYF - TRBJ2-3 - TRBV6-5
TGTGCCAGCAGCTACTACAGGGAAATCCTATACGAGCAGTACTTC CASSYYREILYEQYF few TRBJ2-7 - TRBV21-1
TGTGCCAGTAGTCAGGGGTCGTCCTCTGGAAACACCATATATTTT CASSQGSSSGNTIYF - TRBJ1-3 - TRBV2
TGCGCCAGCAGCCTACAGATGAGCTCCTACGAGCAGTACTTC CASSLQMSSYEQYF - TRBJ2-7 - TRBV5-1
TGTGCCAGCAGCTTGGCTGCGGGAGAGACAGATACGCAGTATTTT CASSLAAGETDTQYF - TRBJ2-3 TRBD2 TRBV5-4
TGTGCCAGCAGTGACGTGCCTAGCGGGAGCTACGAGCAGTACTTC CASSDVPSGSYEQYF - TRBJ2-7 TRBD2 TRBV6-1
TGTGCCAGCAGTGCCCGGGACAGGCGAAACACCATATATTTT CASSARDRRNTIYF - TRBJ1-3 TRBD1 TRBV28
TGTGCCAGCAGTTTAACTAGCGGGAGCTACGAGCAGTACTTC CASSLTSGSYEQYF once TRBJ2-7 TRBD2 TRBV28
TGTGCCAGCAGTTACTGGCTTGCTGGCAATCAGCCCCAGCATTTT CASSYWLAGNQPQHF - TRBJ1-5 - TRBV6-6
TGTGCCAGCAGCCCGCGATTTAGCGGGGGGGCCGGCGGGGAGCTGTTTTTT CASSPRFSGGAGGELFF - TRBJ2-2 TRBD2 TRBV7-2
TGTGCCAGCAGCCATGTAGCGGGAAGGGGCGAGCAGTACTTC CASSHVAGRGEQYF - TRBJ2-7 TRBD2 TRBV3-1/TRBV3-2
TGTGCCTGGGGCGGGGGTTTTTTCACTGAAGCTTTCTTT CAWGGGFFTEAFF - TRBJ1-1 - TRBV30